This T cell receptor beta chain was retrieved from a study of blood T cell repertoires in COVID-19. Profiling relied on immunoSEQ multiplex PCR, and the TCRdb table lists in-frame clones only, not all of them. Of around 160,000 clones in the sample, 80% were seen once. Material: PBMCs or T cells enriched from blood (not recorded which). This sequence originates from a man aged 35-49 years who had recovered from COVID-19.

The CDR3 here is CASSLAPNPSSYEQYF. CDR3 nucleotides: TGTGCCAGCAGCTTAGCGCCTAATCCGAGCTCCTACGAGCAGTACTTC. V and J are TRBV7-2 and TRBJ2-7; no definite D call. The length of the CDR3 is 16 residues. The germline V and J ends were trimmed by 0 bases and 0 bases, with 12 bases remaining between them. From germline, CDR1 is SGHTA and CDR2 FQGNSA.